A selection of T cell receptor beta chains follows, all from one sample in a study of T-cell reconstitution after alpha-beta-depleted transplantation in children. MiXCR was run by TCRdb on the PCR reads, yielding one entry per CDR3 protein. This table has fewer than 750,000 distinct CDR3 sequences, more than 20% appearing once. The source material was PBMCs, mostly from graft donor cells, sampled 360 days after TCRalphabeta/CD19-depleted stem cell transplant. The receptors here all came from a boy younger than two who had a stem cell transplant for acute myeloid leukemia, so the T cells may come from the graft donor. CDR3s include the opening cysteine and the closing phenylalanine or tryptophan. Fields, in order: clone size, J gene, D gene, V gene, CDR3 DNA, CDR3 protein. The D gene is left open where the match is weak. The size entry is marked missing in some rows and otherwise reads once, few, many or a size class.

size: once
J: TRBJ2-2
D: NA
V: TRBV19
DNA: TGTGCCACCCGGAAGGGCGGGGAGCTGTTTTTT
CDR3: CATRKGGELFF

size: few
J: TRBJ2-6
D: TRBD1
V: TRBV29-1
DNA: TGCAGCGTTAAGGACAGGGGGACTGGGGCCAACGTCCTGACTTTC
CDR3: CSVKDRGTGANVLTF

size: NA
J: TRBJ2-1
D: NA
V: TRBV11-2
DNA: TGTGCCAGCAGCCGCACTGAGCAGTTCTTC
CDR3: CASSRTEQFF

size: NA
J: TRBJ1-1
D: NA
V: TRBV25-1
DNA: TGTGCCAGCAGTGAATCTCTCCCCGCGGACGGTGAAGCTTTCTTT
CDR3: CASSESLPADGEAFF

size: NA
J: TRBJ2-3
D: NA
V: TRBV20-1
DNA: TGCAGTGCGGCCACCCCGTTGGGGGGCCTCACAGATACGCAGTATTTT
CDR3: CSAATPLGGLTDTQYF

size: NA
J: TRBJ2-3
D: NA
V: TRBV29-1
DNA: TGCAGCGTTGCGGCCGGCGGCACAGATACGCAGTATTTT
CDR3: CSVAAGGTDTQYF

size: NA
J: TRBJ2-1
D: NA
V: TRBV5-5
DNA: TGTGCCAGCAGCCCGACCCCCGGACGCGCGAAAAATGAGCAGTTCTTC
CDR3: CASSPTPGRAKNEQFF

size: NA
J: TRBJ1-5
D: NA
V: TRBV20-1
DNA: TGCAGTGCTAGACCAGGAAAGTCCAATCAGCCCCAGCATTTT
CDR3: CSARPGKSNQPQHF

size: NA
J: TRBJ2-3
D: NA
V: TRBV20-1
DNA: TGCAGTGCTAGAGATCGTATGAGCACAGATACGCAGTATTTT
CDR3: CSARDRMSTDTQYF

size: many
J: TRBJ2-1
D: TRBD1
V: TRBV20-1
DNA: TGCAGTGCTAGAGGGGGACAGGGTTGGAATGAGCAGTTCTTC
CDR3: CSARGGQGWNEQFF

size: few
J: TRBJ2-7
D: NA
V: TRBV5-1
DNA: TGCGCCAGCAGCTTGGACAGGGAACTCCACGAGCAGTACTTC
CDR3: CASSLDRELHEQYF

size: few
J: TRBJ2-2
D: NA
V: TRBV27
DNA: TGTGCCAGCAGTTGGACAGCCGCGAACACCGGGGAGCTGTTTTTT
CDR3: CASSWTAANTGELFF

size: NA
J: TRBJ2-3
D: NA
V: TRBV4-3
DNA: TGCGCCAGCAGCCAAGAAATAAGCCTTCCCACAGATACGCAGTATTTT
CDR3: CASSQEISLPTDTQYF

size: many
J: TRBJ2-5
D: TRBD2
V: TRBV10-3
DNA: TGTGCCATCAGTGAGCAGGTTAGCGGGGAGGAGACCCAGTACTTC
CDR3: CAISEQVSGEETQYF

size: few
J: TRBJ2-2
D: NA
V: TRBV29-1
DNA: TGCAGCGTTAAAGCCGACACGCTCACCGGGGAGCTGTTTTTT
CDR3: CSVKADTLTGELFF

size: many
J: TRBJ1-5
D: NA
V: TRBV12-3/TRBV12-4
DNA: TGTGCCAGCAGGCACAGGGCAGGGGACAATCAGCCCCAGCATTTT
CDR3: CASRHRAGDNQPQHF